One and the same sample provided the 27 T cell receptor beta chains below, sequenced in a study of blood T cells in healthy people across ages (dated by TCRdb to between 2015 and 2017). The protocol used for the library was 5' RACE. Sequencing was performed on an Illumina HiSeq 2500. The second PCR ran for about 7 to 11 cycles and used a J-beta primer mix along with a sample-barcoded 5' primer. Starting from the raw public reads, TCRdb applied fastp trimming at Q25, assembled clones with MiXCR and retained in-frame beta chains. Duplicate CDR3 protein sequences are folded into a single record with the most common DNA and genes. The sample table holds approximately 850,000 distinct CDR3 sequences, of which approximately 48% were seen once. Clones ranked in the top ten supply about a fifth of the sample. Sample: blood. These receptors came from a man aged 55 to 70 in good health.

The chain is built from TRBV9 and TRBJ2-1, with unresolved D. The CDR3 extends over 13 amino acids. V was pared by 4 bases and J by 5 bases, with 10 bases between. Germline CDR1 and CDR2: SGDLS and YYNGEE. The CDR3 bases are TGTGCCAGCAGCCCGCCGTCCCACAATGAGCAGTTCTTC. Protein product: CASSPPSHNEQFF. The full variable domain, completed using reference TRBV9 and TRBJ2-1, is DSGVTQTPKHLITATGQRVTLRCSPRSGDLSVYWYQQSLDQGLQFLIQYYNGEERAKGNILERFSAQQFPDLHSELNLSSLELGDSALYFCASSPPSHNEQFFGPGTRLTVL.

By proportion, this clonotype is medium-sized (0.01 to 0.1%). V usage is TRBV27 and J usage is TRBJ1-2, with D perhaps TRBD1 (5 bases). This CDR3 contains 15 residues. V dropped 3 bases and J dropped 4 bases, with 15 bases sitting between them. Germline loops: CDR1 MNHEY, CDR2 SMNVEV (reference sequence). CDR3 in amino acids: CASSFRAGPPYGYTF. The CDR3 DNA follows: TGTGCCAGCAGTTTCCGGGCGGGACCTCCCTATGGCTACACCTTC.

Only a few counts were recorded for this clonotype. Written as DNA, the CDR3 is TGCAGTGCTAGAGTTTCGGGGGGCAACTATGGCTACACCTTC. Amino acids: CSARVSGGNYGYTF. This sequence joins TRBV20-1 and TRBJ1-2; D may be TRBD1 (6 bases). CDR3 length: 14 amino acids. Trimming removed 1 base at V and 2 bases at J, with 11 bases between. In germline, CDR1 is DFQATT, CDR2 SNEGSKA (reference sequence).

This clonotype has more than one count but fewer than ten. V gene TRBV12-3 or TRBV12-4 combines with J gene TRBJ2-6; no clear D. The CDR3 covers 15 residues. Trimming took 5 bases from V and 0 from J, leaving 8 bases between them. The CDR3 DNA follows: TGTGCCAGCAGTAGACTCCTCTCTGGGGCCAACGTCCTGACTTTC. This sequence encodes CASSRLLSGANVLTF.

The chain couples TRBV7-2 to TRBJ2-1; D is unclear. Trimming removed 1 base at V and 10 bases at J, with 14 bases between. There are 14 residues in the CDR3. Germline loops: CDR1 SGHTA, CDR2 FQGNSA. The CDR3, as DNA: TGTGCCAGCAGCTTAGAGAACAGTAACCTAGAGCAGTTCTTC. Its translation: CASSLENSNLEQFF.

This clonotype appeared a few times. The chain couples TRBV29-1 to TRBJ1-1, with 11 bases aligning to TRBD1. Germline values: CDR1 SQVTM, CDR2 ANQGSEA. V shed 6 bases and J 2 bases; nucleotides not matched to a gene: 2. This CDR3 is 13 amino acids long. CDR3 DNA sequence: TGCAGCGTGGGACAGGGGGTTAACACTGAAGCTTTCTTT. Translation: CSVGQGVNTEAFF.

The rearrangement joins TRBV28 to TRBJ2-7; 10 bases map to TRBD1. The CDR3 runs 16 residues. The V gene's germline CDR1 is MDHEN and CDR2 SYDVKM. Trimming at V came to 7 bases and at J to 2 bases, leaving 11 bases not matched to a gene. The CDR3 DNA follows: TGTGCCAGCAAAAGGACAGGGGGGACGGGGGCCTACGAGCAGTACTTC. It yields the protein CASKRTGGTGAYEQYF.

This clonotype was observed a few times. The V gene is TRBV4-1, the J gene TRBJ2-7; possible D gene TRBD2, 6 bases. V was clipped by 1 base and J by 5 bases, with 15 bases between them. Germline V lookup: CDR1 MGHRA, CDR2 YSYEKL. This CDR3 comprises 15 residues. CDR3 region: CASSQGTTPTDEQYF. CDR3 in DNA: TGCGCCAGCAGCCAAGGGACTACCCCTACGGACGAGCAGTACTTC.

This clonotype was observed a few times. This rearrangement joins TRBV11-2 to TRBJ2-6; 9 bases fit TRBD2. The CDR3 loop spans 20 amino acids. V gave up 5 bases and J gave up 0 bases; unmatched junction bases: 14. Germline CDR1 and CDR2: SGHAT and FQNNGV. The DNA of the CDR3 is TGTGCCAGCAGCGCGGGACTAGCTGGGCTAGGCGCCTCTGGGGCCAACGTCCTGACTTTC. It codes for CASSAGLAGLGASGANVLTF.

This clonotype has only a few counts. The chain employs TRBV4-3 and TRBJ2-1, with D possibly matching TRBD2 (6 bases). The J call may be faulty, since TRBJ2-7 better matches the DNA end. Germline loops: CDR1 LGHNA, CDR2 YSLEER. The CDR3 loop spans 17 amino acids. The CDR3 is CASSQEGTGSSNNEQYF. The CDR3 coding sequence is TGCGCCAGCAGCCAAGAGGGCACCGGGAGCTCGAACAATGAGCAGTACTTC.

This clonotype was observed a handful of times. The chain recombines TRBV6-2 or TRBV6-3 with TRBJ2-1; 9 positions match TRBD1. Looked up from germline, CDR1 is MNHEY and CDR2 is SVGEGT. V shed 5 bases and J 7 bases; nucleotides not matched to a gene: 9. The CDR3 contains 15 residues. CDR3 sequence reads: CASSQGGTGLNEQFF. The CDR3 region has the DNA TGTGCCAGCAGTCAGGGGGGGACAGGGCTGAATGAGCAGTTCTTC.

This chain links TRBV24-1 with TRBJ2-1, with D possibly being TRBD1 (8 bases). Germline CDR1 is KGHDR and CDR2 is SFDVKD. The CDR3 sequence is 16 residues long. V lost 3 bases and J 1 base, leaving 12 bases between the germline ends. The CDR3 DNA sequence: TGTGCCACCAGTGATAACAGGGGGGGGTCCTACAATGAGCAGTTCTTC. Amino acid sequence: CATSDNRGGSYNEQFF.

This chain uses TRBV12-3 or TRBV12-4 with TRBJ2-1, with 7 bases identical to TRBD2. This CDR3 contains 14 residues. V was clipped by 0 bases and J by 7 bases; unmatched bases: 3. The CDR3 sequence: CASSLAGEGNEQFF. The CDR3 bases are TGTGCCAGCAGTTTAGCGGGGGAGGGTAATGAGCAGTTCTTC.

This chain links TRBV6-2 or TRBV6-3 with TRBJ2-5; D perhaps matches TRBD2 (6 bases). The CDR3 covers 16 residues. The V gene's germline CDR1 is MNHEY and CDR2 SVGEGT. Trimming pared 6 bases from V and 5 bases from J, leaving 22 bases between. CDR3 sequence: CASSLGTLGGLETQYF. As DNA, the CDR3 is TGTGCCAGCAGCCTCGGGACCTTGGGGGGTCTGGAGACCCAGTACTTC.

The sample holds a few counts of this clonotype. This chain links TRBV4-1 with TRBJ2-4; TRBD2 matches 7 bases. After removal of 4 bases from V and 3 bases from J, the junction contained 9 bases not matched to a gene. Looked up from germline, CDR1 is MGHRA and CDR2 is YSYEKL. The CDR3 sequence is 16 residues long. This CDR3 reads CASSPWEGPVKNIQYF. The CDR3 DNA sequence: TGCGCCAGCAGCCCCTGGGAGGGGCCGGTCAAAAACATTCAGTACTTC.

The J gene is TRBJ2-1, the V gene TRBV6-2 or TRBV6-3; D is tentatively TRBD1 or TRBD2 (6 bases each). V shed 0 bases and J shed 4 bases, with 22 bases lying between them. The CDR3 loop spans 19 amino acids. The germline V gene has CDR1 MNHEY and CDR2 SVGEGT. CDR3 region: CASSYSGYRDSLLYNEQFF. CDR3 in DNA: TGTGCCAGCAGTTACTCGGGCTACAGGGACTCTCTACTATACAATGAGCAGTTCTTC.

The chain uses TRBV7-9 and TRBJ2-7; D might be TRBD1 (6 bases). This CDR3 region has 15 residues. Germline CDR1 is SEHNR and CDR2 is FQNEAQ (reference sequence). V lost 4 bases, J lost 2 bases, and 15 bases lay in between. CDR3 protein: CASSSADSRPYEQYF. As DNA, the CDR3 is TGTGCCAGCAGCTCCGCGGACAGTCGCCCCTACGAGCAGTACTTC.

The V call is TRBV24-1, the J call TRBJ1-5; 9 bases are shared with TRBD1. Germline loops: CDR1 KGHDR, CDR2 SFDVKD. The CDR3 totals 17 residues. The V segment lost 3 bases and the J segment 1 base; nucleotides outside the gene matches: 6. The CDR3 region has the DNA TGTGCCACCAGTGATCTTGGACAGGGGAAGAGCAATCAGCCCCAGCATTTT. Translated, it gives CATSDLGQGKSNQPQHF.

This clonotype was seen only a few times. This chain links TRBV29-1 with TRBJ2-4; 8 nucleotides align to TRBD1. V dropped 3 bases and J dropped 5; count of bases not matched to a gene: 6. The CDR3 is 14 amino acids. Germline V gene lookup returns CDR1 SQVTM and CDR2 ANQGSEA. The CDR3 here is CSVEKGTGENIQYF. The CDR3 nucleotides are TGCAGCGTTGAGAAGGGGACAGGAGAAAACATTCAGTACTTC.

The chain uses TRBV12-3 or TRBV12-4 and TRBJ2-1; D is unresolved. The length of the CDR3 is 15 residues. Trimming shortened V by 3 bases and J by 12 bases, and 21 bases separated the two germline ends. CDR3 in amino acids: CASSFGGDIWPGQFF. The CDR3, as DNA: TGTGCCAGCAGTTTTGGCGGAGACATTTGGCCGGGGCAGTTCTTC.

This clonotype occurred many times. V gene TRBV29-1 combines with J gene TRBJ2-6; D uncertain. V was cut by 5 bases and J by 0 bases, with 5 bases left in between. The CDR3 covers 13 residues. Germline CDR1 SQVTM, CDR2 ANQGSEA. This CDR3 is CSVRFSGANVLTF. CDR3 sequence (DNA): TGCAGCGTTCGGTTCTCTGGGGCCAACGTCCTGACTTTC.

The V call is TRBV6-5, the J call TRBJ2-7, with no clear D. From germline, CDR1 is MNHEY and CDR2 SVGAGI. With 4 bases removed from V and 2 bases from J, the gap between germline ends came to 15 bases. The CDR3 totals 15 residues. The CDR3 region is CASSLQTHGTYEQYF. DNA of the CDR3: TGTGCCAGCAGTTTACAAACACACGGAACCTACGAGCAGTACTTC.

Note on this clonotype: A much larger clonotype is one base distant, so this may be a read error. The genes are TRBV20-1 and TRBJ2-5, with D unclear. The V and J ends lost 3 bases and 11 bases respectively, with 13 bases between them. The CDR3 is made up of 11 amino acids. The germline V gene has CDR1 DFQATT and CDR2 SNEGSKA (reference sequence). As DNA, the CDR3 is TGCAGTGCTAGTGGCAACGGAGAGCAGTACTTC. This codes for CSASGNGEQYF.

This chain links TRBV4-3 with TRBJ2-6; the match to TRBD1 covers 11 bases. J gave up 11 bases and V 3 bases, and 6 bases lay outside the gene matches. Germline V gene lookup returns CDR1 LGHNA and CDR2 YSLEER. CDR3 length: 15 amino acids. In DNA, the CDR3 is TGCGCCAGCAGCCAGGAACCGGGACAGGGGGACGTCCTGACTTTC. It specifies CASSQEPGQGDVLTF.

The chain is built from TRBV6-5 and TRBJ1-6; no clear D. CDR3 size: 13 residues. Germline V gene sequence: CDR1 MNHEY, CDR2 SVGAGI. Trimming stripped 6 bases from V and 8 bases from J, with 11 bases between. CDR3 protein: CASSWGGHSPLHF. The CDR3 DNA sequence: TGTGCCAGCAGCTGGGGTGGGCATTCACCCCTCCACTTT.

This chain connects TRBV4-3 to TRBJ1-6; possibly TRBD1 for D (5 bases). The CDR3 loop spans 13 amino acids. The germline V and J ends were trimmed by 1 base and 8 bases, with 6 bases remaining between them. CDR1 is LGHNA, CDR2 YSLEER, per germline. In nucleotides, the CDR3 is TGCGCCAGCAGCCAAGCAGGGTATTCACCCCTCCACTTT. This gives the protein CASSQAGYSPLHF.

This sequence joins TRBV30 and TRBJ2-3; unclear D gene. CDR1 and CDR2 (germline): GTSNPN, SVGIG (reference sequence). Trimming cost V 4 bases and J 4 bases, with 15 bases left between them. This CDR3 is 14 amino acids long. The CDR3 region is CAWNRWSTSDTQYF. The CDR3 DNA reads as TGTGCCTGGAATAGATGGAGTACGTCAGATACGCAGTATTTT.